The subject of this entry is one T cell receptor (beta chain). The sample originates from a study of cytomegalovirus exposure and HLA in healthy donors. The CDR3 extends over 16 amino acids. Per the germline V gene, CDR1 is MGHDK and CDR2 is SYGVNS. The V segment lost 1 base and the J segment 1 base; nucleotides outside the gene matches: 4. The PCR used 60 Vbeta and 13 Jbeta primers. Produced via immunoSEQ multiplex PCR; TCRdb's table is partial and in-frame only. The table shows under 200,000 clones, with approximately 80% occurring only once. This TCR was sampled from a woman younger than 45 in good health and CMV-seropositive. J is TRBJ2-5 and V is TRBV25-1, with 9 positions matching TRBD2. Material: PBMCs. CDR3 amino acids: CASSEWGRGGQETQYF. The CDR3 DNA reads TGTGCCAGCAGTGAATGGGGGCGGGGGGGCCAAGAGACCCAGTACTTC.